A selection of T cell receptor beta chains follows, all from one sample in a study of shared T cell receptors in the human thymus. Some clones are missing from TCRdb's copy, which holds only in-frame ones; the method was immunoSEQ multiplex PCR. The repertoire includes just under 550,000 clones, approximately 78% of them detected once, and around 0.012% sits in the top ten. These data were also reused for a study on human thymus T cells.

The sample taken for sequencing was thymocytes. Receptors were obtained from a boy under three years old with a congenital heart defect. CDR3s include the opening cysteine and the closing phenylalanine or tryptophan. The order of the fields is clone size, J gene, V gene, D gene, CDR3 DNA, CDR3 protein. D genes are given only for firm matches. Size values are once, few and many counts, or a class for expanded clones, and some rows have none.

size: NA; J: TRBJ2-7; V: TRBV7-2; D: TRBD2; DNA: TGTGCCAGCAGCTTAGTAGGAGTGGCTAGCGGGAGGGCCTCCTCCGAGCAGTACTTC; CDR3: CASSLVGVASGRASSEQYF
size: NA; J: TRBJ2-2; V: TRBV4-3; D: TRBD2; DNA: TGCGCCAGCAGCCAGACGGACGGACTAGCGGCGAACACCGGGGAGCTGTTTTTT; CDR3: CASSQTDGLAANTGELFF
size: NA; J: TRBJ2-7; V: TRBV18; D: TRBD2; DNA: TGTGCCAGCTCACCGGACGGGACTAGCGGGAGGACCTACGAGCAGTACTTC; CDR3: CASSPDGTSGRTYEQYF
size: NA; J: TRBJ2-1; V: TRBV4-2; D: NA; DNA: TGTGCCAGCAGCCAAGATTGCTCGAGCGGTAGACTTTACAATGAGCAGTTCTTC; CDR3: CASSQDCSSGRLYNEQFF
size: NA; J: TRBJ1-4; V: TRBV30; D: TRBD1; DNA: TGTGCCTGCCACGGGACAGGGGTAGAAAAACTGTTTTTT; CDR3: CACHGTGVEKLFF
size: NA; J: TRBJ1-5; V: TRBV7-2; D: NA; DNA: TGTGCCAGCAGCTTAAGGACAGATAGCAATCAGCCCCAGCATTTT; CDR3: CASSLRTDSNQPQHF
size: NA; J: TRBJ2-1; V: TRBV25-1; D: TRBD2; DNA: TGTGCCAGCAGTGAATTCGGCGCGGGAGGCCCAACTAAGTTCTTC; CDR3: CASSEFGAGGPTKFF
size: NA; J: TRBJ2-5; V: TRBV12-2; D: NA; DNA: TGTGCAAGTCGCTTAGAGCCCAGGGCGGCACAAGAGACCCAGTACTTC; CDR3: CASRLEPRAAQETQYF
size: NA; J: TRBJ2-5; V: TRBV27; D: NA; DNA: TGTGCCAGCACCGACCGGGGGCCAGGGGGGCGGCCGGAGACCCAGTACTTC; CDR3: CASTDRGPGGRPETQYF
size: NA; J: TRBJ1-2; V: TRBV27; D: TRBD1; DNA: TGTGCCAGCAGTCCGGGACAGGGGGCATTCGGCTATGGCTACACCTTC; CDR3: CASSPGQGAFGYGYTF
size: NA; J: TRBJ1-4; V: TRBV4-1; D: TRBD1; DNA: TGCGCCAGCAGCCAGGGGGACAGGGGTTGGAGTGAAAAACTGTTTTTT; CDR3: CASSQGDRGWSEKLFF
size: NA; J: TRBJ2-1; V: TRBV27; D: TRBD2; DNA: TGTGCCAGCAGTTTATACAGGGTGGGGACTAGCCAGACTGAGTACAATGAGCAGTTCTTC; CDR3: CASSLYRVGTSQTEYNEQFF
size: NA; J: TRBJ2-3; V: TRBV27; D: NA; DNA: TGTGCCAGCAGTTTATGGGGCGGAGGGCTCACAGATACGCAGTATTTT; CDR3: CASSLWGGGLTDTQYF
size: NA; J: TRBJ2-1; V: TRBV27; D: TRBD2; DNA: TGTGCCAGCAGTTTCAGGCAGCGGGAGGGCTCCTACAATGAGCAGTTCTTC; CDR3: CASSFRQREGSYNEQFF
size: once; J: TRBJ1-1; V: TRBV6-1; D: NA; DNA: TGTGCCAGCAGTGACTACGGGACAAACTGGACTGAAGCTTTCTTT; CDR3: CASSDYGTNWTEAFF
size: NA; J: TRBJ1-2; V: TRBV7-2; D: TRBD1; DNA: TGTGCCAGCAGCCACGGGACAGCGCACTATGGCTACACCTTC; CDR3: CASSHGTAHYGYTF
size: NA; J: TRBJ2-4; V: TRBV15; D: NA; DNA: TGTGCCACCACCCGCCTTGACGGACTCCTAGCCAAAAACATTCAGTACTTC; CDR3: CATTRLDGLLAKNIQYF
size: NA; J: TRBJ2-1; V: TRBV5-1; D: NA; DNA: TGCGCCAGCGGACAACAGCTAGACAATGAGCAGTTCTTC; CDR3: CASGQQLDNEQFF
size: NA; J: TRBJ2-7; V: TRBV2; D: TRBD2; DNA: TGTGCCAGCAGTGGTCAGGGACTAGCGGGGTCCTACGAGCAGTACTTC; CDR3: CASSGQGLAGSYEQYF
size: NA; J: TRBJ2-5; V: TRBV25-1; D: TRBD1; DNA: TGTGCCAGCAGTGGGCCCCAAGGGGGCAGGGAGACCCAGTACTTC; CDR3: CASSGPQGGRETQYF
size: once; J: TRBJ2-2; V: TRBV2; D: NA; DNA: TGTGCCAGCTTGGTATGGCCGAACACCGGGGAGCTGTTTTTT; CDR3: CASLVWPNTGELFF
size: once; J: TRBJ2-7; V: TRBV20-1; D: NA; DNA: TGCAGTGCCAAGGAGGGCCAGGAGCAGTACTTC; CDR3: CSAKEGQEQYF
size: once; J: TRBJ2-1; V: TRBV27; D: TRBD2; DNA: TGTGCCAGCACGAGGCTAGCGGGAAGGGGTGAGCAGTTCTTC; CDR3: CASTRLAGRGEQFF
size: NA; J: TRBJ2-1; V: TRBV30; D: TRBD2; DNA: TGTGCCTGGGGCTCCTCCGGGACTAGCGGTCCTGGTGAGCAGTTCTTC; CDR3: CAWGSSGTSGPGEQFF
size: NA; J: TRBJ2-2; V: TRBV25-1; D: NA; DNA: TGTGCCAGCAGTGAATATCGGGCCGGGGAGCTGTTTTTT; CDR3: CASSEYRAGELFF